This note documents a single TCR beta chain sequence. Per germline, CDR1 SEHNR and CDR2 FQNEAQ (reference sequence). The ends were cut back, 1 base at V and 2 bases at J, with 7 bases in the middle. The CDR3 extends over 14 amino acids. How the authors handled the data: Amplification of reference gene primers provided the estimated nucleated cell counts. Sequenced by immunoSEQ multiplex PCR; TCRdb stores in-frame clones only, minus some. The DNA gave D and trimming, while V, J and clone size come from that table. The sample lists 130,000 or so clones; around nine tenths were seen once. This record comes from a study of blood T cell repertoires in COVID-19. Study background: T cells, B-cell-depleted T cells, or PBMCs supplied cDNA or gDNA.

The gene calls are TRBV7-9 and TRBJ2-3; D unclear. Material for sequencing was peripheral blood. This clonotype originated in a woman aged 45-65 years with acute or convalescent COVID-19. The CDR3 sequence is CASSLGGYTDTQYF. As DNA, the CDR3 is TGTGCCAGCAGCTTAGGCGGATACACAGATACGCAGTATTTT.